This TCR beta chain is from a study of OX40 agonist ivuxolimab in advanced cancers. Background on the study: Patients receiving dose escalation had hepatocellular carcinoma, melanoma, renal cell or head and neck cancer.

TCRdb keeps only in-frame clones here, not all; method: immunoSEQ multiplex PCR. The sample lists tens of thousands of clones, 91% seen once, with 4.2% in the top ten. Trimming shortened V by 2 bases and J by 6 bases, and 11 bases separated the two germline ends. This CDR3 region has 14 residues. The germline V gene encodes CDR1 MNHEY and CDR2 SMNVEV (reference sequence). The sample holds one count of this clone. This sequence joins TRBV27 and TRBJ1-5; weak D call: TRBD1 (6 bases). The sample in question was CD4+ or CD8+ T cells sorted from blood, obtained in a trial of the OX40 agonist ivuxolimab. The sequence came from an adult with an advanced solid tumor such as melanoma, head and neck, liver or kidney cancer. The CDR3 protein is CASSLGRGGQPQHF. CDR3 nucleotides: TGTGCCAGCAGTTTAGGCAGGGGAGGTCAGCCCCAGCATTTT.